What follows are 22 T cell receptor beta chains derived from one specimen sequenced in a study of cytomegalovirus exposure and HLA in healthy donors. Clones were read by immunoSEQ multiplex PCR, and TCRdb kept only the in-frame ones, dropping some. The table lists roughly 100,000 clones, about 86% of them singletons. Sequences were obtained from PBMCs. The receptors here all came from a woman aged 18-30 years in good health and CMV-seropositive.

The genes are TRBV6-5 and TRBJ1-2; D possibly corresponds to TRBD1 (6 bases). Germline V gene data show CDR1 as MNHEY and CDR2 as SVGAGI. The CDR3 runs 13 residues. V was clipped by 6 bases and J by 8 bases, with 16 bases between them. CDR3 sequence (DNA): TGTGCCAGCAGGCTGGACAGCTACGTGGGCTACACCTTC. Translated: CASRLDSYVGYTF.

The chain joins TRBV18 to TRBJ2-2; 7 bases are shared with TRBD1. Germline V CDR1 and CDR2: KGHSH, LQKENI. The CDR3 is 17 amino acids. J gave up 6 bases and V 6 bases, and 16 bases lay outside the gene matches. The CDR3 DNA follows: TGTGCCAGCTCTCTCAACCCCGGGACAGATTTGGCCGGGGAGCTGTTTTTT. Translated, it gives CASSLNPGTDLAGELFF.

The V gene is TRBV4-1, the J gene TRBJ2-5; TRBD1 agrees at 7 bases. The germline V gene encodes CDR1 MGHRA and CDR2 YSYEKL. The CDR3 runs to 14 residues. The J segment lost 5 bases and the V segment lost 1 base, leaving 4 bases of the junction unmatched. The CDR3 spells CASSQGPTGETQYF. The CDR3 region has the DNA TGCGCCAGCAGCCAAGGTCCGACAGGGGAGACCCAGTACTTC.

The CDR3 DNA sequence: TGCGCCAGCAGGGCACCTAGCTCTGGAAACACCATATATTTT. Its protein is CASRAPSSGNTIYF. The genes are TRBV5-1 and TRBJ1-3; D is unclear. The ends were cut back, 5 bases at V and 0 bases at J, with 9 bases in the middle. The CDR3 contains 14 residues. The germline V gene encodes CDR1 SGHRS and CDR2 YFSETQ.

In DNA, the CDR3 is TGTGCCAGCAGTACCGGACGGGGGGATGAGCAGTTCTTC. Translation gives CASSTGRGDEQFF. V gene TRBV28 combines with J gene TRBJ2-1, with 7 bases identical to TRBD2. The CDR3 is 13 amino acids. Unmatched junction bases numbered 6, after V lost 5 bases and J lost 8 bases. Looked up from germline, CDR1 is MDHEN and CDR2 is SYDVKM. The whole variable domain, remainder taken from reference TRBV28 and TRBJ2-1, is DVKVTQSSRYLVKRTGEKVFLECVQDMDHENMFWYRQDPGLGLRLIYFSYDVKMKEKGDIPEGYSVSREKKERFSLILESASTNQTSMYLCASSTGRGDEQFFGPGTRLTVL.

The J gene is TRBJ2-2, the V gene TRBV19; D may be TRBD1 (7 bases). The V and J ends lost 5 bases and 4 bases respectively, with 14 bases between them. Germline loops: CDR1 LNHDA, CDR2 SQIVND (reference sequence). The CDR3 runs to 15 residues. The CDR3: CASSLRQGGTGELFF. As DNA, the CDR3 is TGTGCCAGTAGTCTACGACAGGGAGGCACCGGGGAGCTGTTTTTT.

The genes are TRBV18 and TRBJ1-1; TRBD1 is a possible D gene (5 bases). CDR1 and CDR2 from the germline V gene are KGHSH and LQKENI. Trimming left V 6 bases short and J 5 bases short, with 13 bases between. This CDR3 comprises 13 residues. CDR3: CASSTGVRTEAFF. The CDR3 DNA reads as TGTGCCAGCTCGACGGGGGTCAGGACTGAAGCTTTCTTT.

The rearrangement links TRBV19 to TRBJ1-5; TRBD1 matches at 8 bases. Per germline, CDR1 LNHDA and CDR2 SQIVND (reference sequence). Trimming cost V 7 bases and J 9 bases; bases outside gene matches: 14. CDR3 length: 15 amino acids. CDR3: CASTGWGQAIGPQHF. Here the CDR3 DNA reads TGTGCCAGTACTGGTTGGGGACAGGCCATAGGGCCCCAGCATTTT.

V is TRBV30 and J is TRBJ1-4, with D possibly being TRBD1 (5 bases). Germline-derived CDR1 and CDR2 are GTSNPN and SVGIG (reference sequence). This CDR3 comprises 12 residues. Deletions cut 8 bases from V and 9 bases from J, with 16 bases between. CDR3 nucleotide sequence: TGTGCCGGGGCAGTGGGCCGACAAAAACTGTTTTTT. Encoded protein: CAGAVGRQKLFF.

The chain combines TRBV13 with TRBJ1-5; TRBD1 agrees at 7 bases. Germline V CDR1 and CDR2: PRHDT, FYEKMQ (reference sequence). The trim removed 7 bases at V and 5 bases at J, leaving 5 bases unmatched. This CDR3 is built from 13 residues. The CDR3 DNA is TGTGCCAGCACCAACAGGGGCCATCAGCCCCAGCATTTT. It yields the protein CASTNRGHQPQHF.

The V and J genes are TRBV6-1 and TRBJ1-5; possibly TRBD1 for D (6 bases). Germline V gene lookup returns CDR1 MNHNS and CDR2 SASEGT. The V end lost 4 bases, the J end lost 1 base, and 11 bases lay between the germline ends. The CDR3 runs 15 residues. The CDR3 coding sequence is TGTGCCAGCAGTGGAACGGGGGGCAGCAATCAGCCCCAGCATTTT. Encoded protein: CASSGTGGSNQPQHF.

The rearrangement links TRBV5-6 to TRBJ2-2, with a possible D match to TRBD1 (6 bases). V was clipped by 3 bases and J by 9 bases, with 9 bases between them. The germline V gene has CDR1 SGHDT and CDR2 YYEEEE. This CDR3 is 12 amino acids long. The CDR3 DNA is TGTGCCAGCAGCTCTACAGGGTGGGAGCTGTTTTTT. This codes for CASSSTGWELFF.

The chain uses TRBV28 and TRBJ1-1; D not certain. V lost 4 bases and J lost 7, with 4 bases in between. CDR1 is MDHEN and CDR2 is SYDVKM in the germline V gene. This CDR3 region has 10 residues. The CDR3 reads CASSYNEAFF. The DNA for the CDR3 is TGTGCCAGCAGTTACAATGAAGCTTTCTTT. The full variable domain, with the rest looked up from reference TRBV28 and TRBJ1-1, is DVKVTQSSRYLVKRTGEKVFLECVQDMDHENMFWYRQDPGLGLRLIYFSYDVKMKEKGDIPEGYSVSREKKERFSLILESASTNQTSMYLCASSYNEAFFGQGTRLTVV.

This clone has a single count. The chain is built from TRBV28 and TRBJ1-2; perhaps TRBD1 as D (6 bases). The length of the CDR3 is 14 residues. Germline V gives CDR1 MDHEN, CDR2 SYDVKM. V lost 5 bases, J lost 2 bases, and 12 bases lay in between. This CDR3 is CASSPPGTNYGYTF. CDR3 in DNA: TGTGCCAGCAGTCCGCCGGGGACAAACTATGGCTACACCTTC.

The CDR3 reads CASKSSSGGGELFF. Written as DNA, the CDR3 is TGTGCCAGCAAAAGCTCTAGCGGAGGCGGGGAGCTGTTTTTT. V usage is TRBV4-2 and J usage is TRBJ2-2, with 7 bases fitting TRBD2. Germline V gene lookup returns CDR1 LGHNA and CDR2 YNFKEQ. The CDR3 is 14 residues long. V shed 7 bases and J 7 bases; nucleotides not matched to a gene: 9.

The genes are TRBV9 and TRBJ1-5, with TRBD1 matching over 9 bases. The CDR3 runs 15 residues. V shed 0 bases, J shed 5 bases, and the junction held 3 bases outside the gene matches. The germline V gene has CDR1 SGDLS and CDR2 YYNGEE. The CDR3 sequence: CASSVGQGVDQPQHF. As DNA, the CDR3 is TGTGCCAGCAGCGTAGGACAGGGGGTTGATCAGCCCCAGCATTTT.

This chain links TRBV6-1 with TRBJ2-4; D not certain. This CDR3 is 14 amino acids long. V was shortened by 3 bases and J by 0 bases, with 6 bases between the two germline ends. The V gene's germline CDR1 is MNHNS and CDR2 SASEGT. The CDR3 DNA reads TGTGCCAGCAGTGACGGGTTAGCCAAAAACATTCAGTACTTC. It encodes CASSDGLAKNIQYF.

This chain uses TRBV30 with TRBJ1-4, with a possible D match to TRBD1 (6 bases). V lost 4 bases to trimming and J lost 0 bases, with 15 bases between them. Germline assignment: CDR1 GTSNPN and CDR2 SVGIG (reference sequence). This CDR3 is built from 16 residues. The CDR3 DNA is TGTGCCTGGACCTCGACAGGTTATGCAACTAATGAAAAACTGTTTTTT. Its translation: CAWTSTGYATNEKLFF.

CDR3 region: CASSFSSRRFSGQETQYF. CDR3 DNA sequence: TGTGCCAGCAGCTTCTCCTCTAGGAGGTTTAGCGGCCAAGAGACCCAGTACTTC. The chain combines TRBV5-4 with TRBJ2-5; weak D call: TRBD2 (6 bases). V was clipped by 2 bases and J by 1 base, with 21 bases between them. The CDR3 consists of 18 residues. Looked up from germline, CDR1 is SGHNT and CDR2 is YYREEE (reference sequence).

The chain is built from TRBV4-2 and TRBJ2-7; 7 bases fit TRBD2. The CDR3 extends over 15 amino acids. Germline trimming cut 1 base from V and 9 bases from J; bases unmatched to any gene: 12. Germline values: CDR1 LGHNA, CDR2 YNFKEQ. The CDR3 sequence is CASSQVDGLPGGQYF. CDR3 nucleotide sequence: TGTGCCAGCAGCCAAGTCGACGGTCTGCCGGGGGGGCAGTACTTC.

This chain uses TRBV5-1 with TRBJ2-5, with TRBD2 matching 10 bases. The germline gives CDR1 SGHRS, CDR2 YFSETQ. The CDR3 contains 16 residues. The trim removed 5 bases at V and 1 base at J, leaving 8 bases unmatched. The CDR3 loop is CASRPSGGALQETQYF. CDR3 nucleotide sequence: TGCGCCAGCAGGCCCAGCGGGGGGGCCCTCCAAGAGACCCAGTACTTC.

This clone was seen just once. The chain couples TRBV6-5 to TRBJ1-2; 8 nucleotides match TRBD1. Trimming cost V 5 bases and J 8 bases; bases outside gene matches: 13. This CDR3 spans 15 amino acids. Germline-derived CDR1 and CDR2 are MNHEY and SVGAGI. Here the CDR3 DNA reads TGTGCCAGCAGTCAGGGGGCCCGAATTAACCTCGGCTACACCTTC. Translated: CASSQGARINLGYTF.